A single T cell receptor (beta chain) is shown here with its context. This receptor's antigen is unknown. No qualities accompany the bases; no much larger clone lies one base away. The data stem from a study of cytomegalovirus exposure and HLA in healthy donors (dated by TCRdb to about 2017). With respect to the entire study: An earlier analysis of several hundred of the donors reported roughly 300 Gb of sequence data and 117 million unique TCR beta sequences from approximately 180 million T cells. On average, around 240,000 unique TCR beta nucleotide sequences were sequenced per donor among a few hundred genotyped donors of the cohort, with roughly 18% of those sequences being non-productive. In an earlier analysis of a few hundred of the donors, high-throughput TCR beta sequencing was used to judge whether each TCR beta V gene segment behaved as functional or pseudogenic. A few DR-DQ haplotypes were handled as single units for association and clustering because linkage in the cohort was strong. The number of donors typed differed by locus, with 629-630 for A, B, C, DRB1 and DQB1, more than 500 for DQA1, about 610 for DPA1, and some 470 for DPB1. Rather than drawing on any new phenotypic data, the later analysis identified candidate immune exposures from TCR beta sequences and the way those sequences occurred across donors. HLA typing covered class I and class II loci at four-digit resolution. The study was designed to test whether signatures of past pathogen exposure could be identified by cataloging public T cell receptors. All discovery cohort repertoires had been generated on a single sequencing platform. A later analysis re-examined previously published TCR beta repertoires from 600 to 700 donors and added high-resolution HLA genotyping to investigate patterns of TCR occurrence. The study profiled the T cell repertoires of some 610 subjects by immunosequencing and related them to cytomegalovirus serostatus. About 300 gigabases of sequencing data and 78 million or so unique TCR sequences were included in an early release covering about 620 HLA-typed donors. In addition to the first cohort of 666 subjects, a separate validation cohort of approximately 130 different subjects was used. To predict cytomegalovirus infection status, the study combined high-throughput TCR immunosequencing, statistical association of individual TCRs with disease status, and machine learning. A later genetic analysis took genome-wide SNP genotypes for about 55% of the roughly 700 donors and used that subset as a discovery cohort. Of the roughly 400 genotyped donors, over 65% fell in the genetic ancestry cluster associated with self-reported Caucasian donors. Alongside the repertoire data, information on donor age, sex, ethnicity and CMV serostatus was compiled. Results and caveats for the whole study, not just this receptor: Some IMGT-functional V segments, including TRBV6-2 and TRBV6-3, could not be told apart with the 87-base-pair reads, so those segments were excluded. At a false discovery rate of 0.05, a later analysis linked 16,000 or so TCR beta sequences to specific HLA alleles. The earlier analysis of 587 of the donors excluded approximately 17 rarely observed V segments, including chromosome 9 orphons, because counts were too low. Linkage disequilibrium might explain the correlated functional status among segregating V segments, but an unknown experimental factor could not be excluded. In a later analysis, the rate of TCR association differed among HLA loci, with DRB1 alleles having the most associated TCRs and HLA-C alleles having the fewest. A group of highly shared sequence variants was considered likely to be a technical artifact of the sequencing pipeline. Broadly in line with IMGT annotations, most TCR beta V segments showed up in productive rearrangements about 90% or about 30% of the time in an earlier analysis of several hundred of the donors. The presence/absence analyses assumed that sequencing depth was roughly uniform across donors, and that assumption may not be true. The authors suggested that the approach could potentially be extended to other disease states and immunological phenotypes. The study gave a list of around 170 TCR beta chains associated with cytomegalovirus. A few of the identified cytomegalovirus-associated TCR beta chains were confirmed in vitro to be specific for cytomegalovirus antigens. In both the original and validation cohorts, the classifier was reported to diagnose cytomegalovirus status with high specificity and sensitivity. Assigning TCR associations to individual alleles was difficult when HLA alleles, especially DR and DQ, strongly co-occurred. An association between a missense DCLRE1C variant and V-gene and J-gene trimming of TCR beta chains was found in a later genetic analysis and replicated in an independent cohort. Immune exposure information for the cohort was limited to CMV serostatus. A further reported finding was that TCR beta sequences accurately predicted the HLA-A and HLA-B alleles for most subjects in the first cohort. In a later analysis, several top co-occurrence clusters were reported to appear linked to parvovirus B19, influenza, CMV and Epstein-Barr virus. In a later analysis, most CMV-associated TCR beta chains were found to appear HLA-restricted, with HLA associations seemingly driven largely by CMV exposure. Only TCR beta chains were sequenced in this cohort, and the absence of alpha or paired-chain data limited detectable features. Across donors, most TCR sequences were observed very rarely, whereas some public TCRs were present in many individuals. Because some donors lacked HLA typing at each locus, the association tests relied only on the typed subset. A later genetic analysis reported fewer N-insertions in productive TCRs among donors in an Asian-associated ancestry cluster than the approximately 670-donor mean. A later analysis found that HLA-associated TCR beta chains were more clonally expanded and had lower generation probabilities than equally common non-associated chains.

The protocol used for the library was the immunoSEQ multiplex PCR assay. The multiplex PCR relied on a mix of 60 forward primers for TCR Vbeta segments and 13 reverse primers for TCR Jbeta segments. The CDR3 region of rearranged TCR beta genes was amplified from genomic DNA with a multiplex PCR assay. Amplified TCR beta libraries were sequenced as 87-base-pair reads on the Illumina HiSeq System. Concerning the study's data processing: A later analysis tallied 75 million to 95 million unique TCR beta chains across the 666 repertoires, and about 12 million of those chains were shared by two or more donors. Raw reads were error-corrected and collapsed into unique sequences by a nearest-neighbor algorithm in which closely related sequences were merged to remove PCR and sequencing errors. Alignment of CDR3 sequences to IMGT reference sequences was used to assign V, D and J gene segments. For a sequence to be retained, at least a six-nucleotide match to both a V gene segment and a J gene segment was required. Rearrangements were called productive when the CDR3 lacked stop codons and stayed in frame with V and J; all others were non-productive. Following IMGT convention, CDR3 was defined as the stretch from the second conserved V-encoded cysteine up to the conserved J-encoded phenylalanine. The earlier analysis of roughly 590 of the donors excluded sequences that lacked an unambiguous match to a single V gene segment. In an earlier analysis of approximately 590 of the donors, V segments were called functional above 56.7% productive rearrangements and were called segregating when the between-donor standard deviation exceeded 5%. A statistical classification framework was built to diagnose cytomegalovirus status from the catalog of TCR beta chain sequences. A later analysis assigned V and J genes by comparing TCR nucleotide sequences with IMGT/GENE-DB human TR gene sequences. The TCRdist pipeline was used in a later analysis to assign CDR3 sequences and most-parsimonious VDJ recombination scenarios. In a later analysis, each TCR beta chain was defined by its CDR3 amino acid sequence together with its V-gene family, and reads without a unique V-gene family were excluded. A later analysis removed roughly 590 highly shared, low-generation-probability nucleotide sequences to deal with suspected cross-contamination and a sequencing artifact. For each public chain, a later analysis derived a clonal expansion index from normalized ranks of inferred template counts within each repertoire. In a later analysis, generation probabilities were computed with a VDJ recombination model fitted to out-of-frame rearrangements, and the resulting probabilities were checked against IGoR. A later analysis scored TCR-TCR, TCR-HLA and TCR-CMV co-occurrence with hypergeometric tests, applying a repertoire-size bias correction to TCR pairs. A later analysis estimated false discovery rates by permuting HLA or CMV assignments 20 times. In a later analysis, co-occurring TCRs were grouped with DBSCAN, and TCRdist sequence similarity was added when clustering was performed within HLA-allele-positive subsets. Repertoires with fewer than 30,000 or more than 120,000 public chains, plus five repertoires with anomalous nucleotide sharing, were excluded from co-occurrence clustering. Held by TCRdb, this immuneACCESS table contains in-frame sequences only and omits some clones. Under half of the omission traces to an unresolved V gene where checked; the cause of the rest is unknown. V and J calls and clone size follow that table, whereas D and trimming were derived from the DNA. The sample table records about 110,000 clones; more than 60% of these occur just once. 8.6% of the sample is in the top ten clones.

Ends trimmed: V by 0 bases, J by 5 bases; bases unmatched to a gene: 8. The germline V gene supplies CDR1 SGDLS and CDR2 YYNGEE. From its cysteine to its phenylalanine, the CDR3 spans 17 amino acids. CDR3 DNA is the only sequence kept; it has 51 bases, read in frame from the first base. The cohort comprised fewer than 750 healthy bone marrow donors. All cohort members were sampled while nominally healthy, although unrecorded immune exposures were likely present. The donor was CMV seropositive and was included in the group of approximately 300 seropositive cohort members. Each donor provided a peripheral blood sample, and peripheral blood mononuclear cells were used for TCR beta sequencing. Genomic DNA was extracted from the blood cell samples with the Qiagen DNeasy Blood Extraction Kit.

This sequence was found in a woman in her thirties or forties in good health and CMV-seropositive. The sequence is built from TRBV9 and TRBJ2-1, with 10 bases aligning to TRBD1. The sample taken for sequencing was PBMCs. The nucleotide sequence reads TGTGCCAGCAGCGTAGGGGTTTTGGGACAGGGGAACAATGAGCAGTTCTTC. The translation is CASSVGVLGQGNNEQFF.